This T cell receptor (beta chain) was captured by sequencing in a study of shared clonotypes between healthy human individuals. Study conclusions and caveats: Though the depth was large, rarefaction showed that sorted-subset sequencing was incomplete. Among donors, clonotype sharing was expected to be affected by sequencing depth. Non-shared clonotypes displayed generation probabilities falling below those of clonotypes present in all four donors.

Adults of Caucasian background living in Nashville, Tennessee made up all donors. With 3 bases removed from V and 6 bases from J, the gap between germline ends came to 11 bases. This CDR3 region has 13 residues. Germline V CDR1 and CDR2: SNHLY, FYNNEI. TCRdb's copy holds only in-frame clones and misses some; the assay was immunoSEQ multiplex PCR. Among 2 million to 2.5 million clones listed, about 94% were seen once. About this clone: Its antigen is currently unknown. Other DNA sequences in this sample translate to the same CDR3.

The sample was naive CD4+ T cells sorted from blood. As for subset: CD45RA+ positively selected. This clonotype was obtained from a man younger than 35 in good health. The rearrangement links TRBV2 to TRBJ1-2; possible D gene TRBD1, 6 bases. DNA for the CDR3: TGTGCCAGCAGTGACCGGGGGGCAAATGGCTACACCTTC. Translated, it gives CASSDRGANGYTF.